This TCR beta chain came from a study of cytomegalovirus exposure and HLA in healthy donors. Overall study: Out of several hundred genotyped donors, 81% belonged to the Caucasian-associated ancestry cluster. Study results and limitations: Several top significant clusters appeared, in a later analysis, to be linked to common viral pathogens. The study carried out a later analysis of TCR beta sequences. It associated 15,000 to 20,000 of them with specific HLA alleles at a false discovery rate of 0.05. Relative to the approximately 660-donor mean, N-insertions were reportedly fewer in an Asian-associated ancestry cluster in a later analysis.

V lost 0 bases to trimming and J lost 5 bases, with 11 bases between them. The CDR3 covers 16 residues. The germline gives CDR1 MNHEY, CDR2 SMNVEV (reference sequence). In the PCR, 60 Vbeta and 13 Jbeta primers were used. Profiling relied on immunoSEQ multiplex PCR, and the TCRdb table lists in-frame clones only, not all of them. The sample holds about 90,000 clones, 79% seen once. Concerning this clone itself: As yet, its antigen is unknown.

This clonotype was obtained from a man between 25 and 39 years old in good health and CMV-seronegative. The sequencing sample was made of PBMCs. This chain joins TRBV27 and TRBJ1-6; D unclear. The CDR3 loop is CASSLSRPTNNSPLHF. CDR3 sequence (DNA): TGTGCCAGCAGTTTATCCCGACCGACTAATAATTCACCCCTCCACTTT.